This T cell receptor (beta chain) was recorded in a study of cytomegalovirus exposure and HLA in healthy donors. Study results and caveats: Previous analysis showed most TCR beta V segments were productive about 87% or about 30% of the time. An analysis that was carried out later associated 15,000 to 20,000 TCR beta sequences with HLA alleles at 0.05 false discovery rate.

PCR employed 60 Vbeta and 13 Jbeta primers. Clones were sequenced by immunoSEQ multiplex PCR, and TCRdb holds only the in-frame ones, with some missing. Altogether fewer than 140,000 clones are present, 82% being singletons, with the ten largest covering 1.5% to 2%. This CDR3 is built from 13 residues. The ends lost 2 bases at V and 6 bases at J; junction bases unmatched: 3. The germline CDR1 and CDR2 sequences are GTSNPN and SVGIG (reference sequence). As to this clone: The antigen is undetermined.

This clonotype was obtained from a man aged 45-60 years in good health and CMV-seronegative. Sample: PBMCs. The gene calls are TRBV30 and TRBJ1-5, with 8 bases matching TRBD1. The CDR3 DNA follows: TGTGCCTGGAGTCCAGGGGGCGGTCAGCCCCAGCATTTT. Protein product: CAWSPGGGQPQHF.